The T cell receptor beta chain described here comes from a study of blood T cell repertoires in COVID-19. Study-level information: Sites in the United States, Italy and Spain provided acute and convalescent COVID-19 samples. PBMCs, B-cell-depleted T cells, or T cells provided the cDNA or gDNA that made up the material.

Per the study methods: Reference gene primers were amplified, and this amplification served to estimate nucleated cell counts. Measured with immunoSEQ multiplex PCR; TCRdb has only the in-frame clones, and not every one. Clone size and V and J calls were adopted from that table, with D and trimming inferred from the DNA. The sample lists approximately 110,000 clones, about three quarters occurring once. The V and J ends lost 3 bases and 5 bases respectively, with 4 bases between them. Germline-derived CDR1 and CDR2 are SGHAT and FQNNGV. The CDR3 covers 11 residues. The receptor was isolated from a human donor with acute or convalescent COVID-19. The donor label of this sample is uncertain. The J gene is TRBJ1-2, the V gene TRBV11-2, with D hard to call. Specimen: peripheral blood. The chain's CDR3 is CASSFGYGYTF. As DNA, the CDR3 is TGTGCCAGCAGCTTCGGGTATGGCTACACCTTC.